A single sample is the source of the 12 T cell receptor beta chains below, sequenced in a study of shared clonotypes between healthy human individuals. Libraries were prepared by immunoSEQ multiplex PCR; TCRdb keeps only in-frame clonotypes and omits some of them. This table has some 1.1 million clones, 60% to 80% appearing once. Sequencing used memory CD4+ T cells from PBMCs. Subset denoted: CD45RA-negative fraction. Receptors originate from a man younger than 30 in good health. Some clones in this sample may be carry-over from other donors' samples.

The chain recombines TRBV19 with TRBJ2-5; TRBD2 matches 12 bases. The germline V gene encodes CDR1 LNHDA and CDR2 SQIVND (reference sequence). The CDR3 extends over 16 amino acids. V lost 5 bases to trimming and J lost 5 bases; unmatched junction nucleotides: 9. The CDR3 loop reads CASSPRLAGVGETQYF. The CDR3 DNA reads TGTGCCAGTAGTCCCAGACTAGCGGGAGTTGGGGAGACCCAGTACTTC.

The chain recombines TRBV2 with TRBJ2-5, with 7 bases lining up with TRBD1. Unmatched junction bases numbered 7, after V lost 3 bases and J lost 3 bases. Germline-derived CDR1 and CDR2 are SNHLY and FYNNEI. The CDR3 has 15 amino acids. The CDR3 coding sequence is TGTGCCAGCAGTGATATGGGGCAGGGGGAAGAGACCCAGTACTTC. Protein sequence: CASSDMGQGEETQYF.

This chain joins TRBV5-1 and TRBJ2-2, with D perhaps TRBD1 (5 bases). This CDR3 comprises 16 residues. Germline-derived CDR1 and CDR2 are SGHRS and YFSETQ. Trimming cost V 0 bases and J 3 bases, with 12 bases left between them. DNA for the CDR3: TGCGCCAGCAGCTTGGATTCAGGGCAGTACACCGGGGAGCTGTTTTTT. Translation gives CASSLDSGQYTGELFF. Variable domain in full (rest from reference TRBV5-1 and TRBJ2-2): KAGVTQTPRYLIKTRGQQVTLSCSPISGHRSVSWYQQTPGQGLQFLFEYFSETQRNKGNFPGRFSGRQFSNSRSEMNVSTLELGDSALYLCASSLDSGQYTGELFFGEGSRLTVL.

The genes are TRBV28 and TRBJ2-5; 9 bases agree with TRBD2. The germline gives CDR1 MDHEN, CDR2 SYDVKM. V lost 6 bases and J lost 1; bases outside the gene matches: 0. The CDR3 has 13 amino acids. Here the CDR3 DNA reads TGTGCCAGCAGGACTAGCGGCCAAGAGACCCAGTACTTC. It translates to CASRTSGQETQYF.

This clone was seen once. V gene TRBV25-1 combines with J gene TRBJ1-1; D gene ambiguous. The CDR3 loop spans 11 amino acids. Trimming left V 5 bases short and J 3 bases short, with 4 bases between. From germline, CDR1 is MGHDK and CDR2 SYGVNS. This CDR3 is CASSPDTEAFF. The CDR3 DNA reads as TGTGCCAGCAGTCCAGACACTGAAGCTTTCTTT.

This clone came up many times. This sequence joins TRBV6-6 and TRBJ2-1; D call uncertain. CDR1 is MNHNY and CDR2 is SVGAGI in the germline V gene (reference sequence). Trimming removed 8 bases from V and 0 bases from J, with 17 bases in between. This CDR3 is built from 16 residues. CDR3 protein: CASWEPRRSSYNEQFF. In DNA form, the CDR3 reads TGTGCCAGCTGGGAACCCCGAAGGAGCTCCTACAATGAGCAGTTCTTC.

The chain combines TRBV7-9 with TRBJ1-5; no definite D call. Germline V CDR1 and CDR2: SEHNR, FQNEAQ (reference sequence). V was trimmed by 2 bases and J by 6 bases, leaving 8 bases between them. The CDR3 has 13 residues. The CDR3 coding sequence is TGTGCCAGCAGCTTATCAGAGGCTCAGCCCCAGCATTTT. This encodes CASSLSEAQPQHF. Based on the CDR3 plus reference TRBV7-9 and TRBJ1-5, the full variable domain is DTGVSQNPRHKITKRGQNVTFRCDPISEHNRLYWYRQTLGQGPEFLTYFQNEAQLEKSRLLSDRFSAERPKGSFSTLEIQRTEQGDSAMYLCASSLSEAQPQHFGDGTRLSIL.

J is TRBJ2-7 and V is TRBV30; TRBD1 or TRBD2 may be the D gene (5 bases each). Germline CDR1 GTSNPN, CDR2 SVGIG (reference sequence). V was clipped by 2 bases and J by 5 bases, with 19 bases between them. The CDR3 runs 15 residues. The CDR3 protein is CAWSPSRGWGDEQYF. CDR3 DNA sequence: TGTGCCTGGAGTCCTTCTAGGGGCTGGGGAGACGAGCAGTACTTC. Filled out from reference TRBV30 and TRBJ2-7, the complete variable domain reads SQTIHQWPATLVQPVGSPLSLECTVEGTSNPNLYWYRQAAGRGLQLLFYSVGIGQISSEVPQNLSASRPQDRQFILSSKKLLLSDSGFYLCAWSPSRGWGDEQYFGPGTRLTVT.

The gene calls are TRBV2 and TRBJ1-2; tentatively, D is TRBD1 (6 bases). V shed 4 bases and J shed 2 bases, with 11 bases lying between them. Germline V CDR1 and CDR2: SNHLY, FYNNEI. The CDR3 loop spans 14 amino acids. This chain's CDR3 is CASSGLTGNYGYTF. Written as DNA, the CDR3 is TGTGCCAGCAGTGGCCTAACAGGGAACTATGGCTACACCTTC.

V and J are TRBV14 and TRBJ2-7; D call uncertain. Between the trimmed V and J ends, which lost 2 bases and 2 bases, there was a span of 4 bases. CDR3 size: 12 residues. CDR1 is SGHDN and CDR2 is FVKESK in the germline V gene. The CDR3 nucleotides read TGTGCCAGCAGCCAAAACGCCTACGAGCAGTACTTC. It encodes CASSQNAYEQYF.

Regarding this clone: A far larger clone is one nucleotide away, so this likely arose from a read error. The chain recombines TRBV19 with TRBJ2-7; D is unclear. CDR1 is LNHDA, CDR2 SQIVND, per germline (reference sequence). The V end lost 5 bases, the J end lost 3 bases, and 5 bases lay between the germline ends. The CDR3 runs 11 residues. The CDR3 bases are TGTGCCAGTAGTGATTACTACGAGCAGTACTTC. Translation: CASSDYYEQYF. Filled out from reference TRBV19 and TRBJ2-7, the complete variable domain reads DGGITQSPKYLFRKEGQNVTLSCEQNLNHDAMYWYRQDPGQGLRLIYYSQIVNDFQKGDIAEGYSVSREKKESFPLTVTSAQKNPTAFYLCASSDYYEQYFGPGTRLTVT.

This CDR3 is CASNLRGPRQPQHF. For the CDR3, the DNA is TGTGCCAGCAACCTCAGGGGGCCTCGGCAGCCCCAGCATTTT. The chain combines TRBV2 with TRBJ1-5; 8 nucleotides align to TRBD1. CDR3 length: 14 amino acids. Per the germline V gene, CDR1 is SNHLY and CDR2 is FYNNEI. V was clipped by 7 bases and J by 7 bases; unmatched bases: 9.